This T cell receptor beta chain comes out of a study of T cell responses to AZD1222 COVID-19 vaccine. Broader study findings: Of spike-specific TCRs, nearly half reportedly target regions left unmutated in variants. Across spike, vaccine-associated CD4 TCRs were found, dominant at 160-218 and 743-854.

Assay: immunoSEQ multiplex PCR; the TCRdb copy retains only in-frame clones and omits some. The sample lists 95,000 to 100,000 clones, 85% to 90% seen once, with 20% to 30% in the top ten. For this clone: Its antigen is unidentified.

Trimming took 2 bases from V and 4 from J; bases not matched to a gene: 4. Germline V gives CDR1 MNHNY, CDR2 SVGAGI (reference sequence). The CDR3 length is 14 residues. The chain carries TRBV6-6 and TRBJ1-1; the match to TRBD1 covers 7 bases. This sample comprised peripheral blood, obtained on day 0 of AZD1222 vaccination. The receptor was isolated from an adult in good health. CDR3 DNA: TGTGCCAGCAGTTACGACAGGGCGGGCACTGAAGCTTTCTTT. It specifies CASSYDRAGTEAFF.